Below, 27 T cell receptor beta chains from the same sample are listed, as sequenced in a study of siplizumab effects on memory and regulatory T cells. Measured with immunoSEQ multiplex PCR; TCRdb has only the in-frame clones, and not every one. The table shows about 120,000 clones, with around 94% occurring only once. Source material: non-Treg CD4+ T cells sorted from blood. These receptors all come from a human donor in good health.

The V call is TRBV19, the J call TRBJ2-2, with 10 nucleotides matching TRBD1. The germline V gene encodes CDR1 LNHDA and CDR2 SQIVND (reference sequence). Trimming at V came to 7 bases and at J to 5 bases, leaving 4 bases not matched to a gene. The CDR3 runs 14 residues. The CDR3 DNA reads TGTGCCAGTATCGGGACAGGGGATACCGGGGAGCTGTTTTTT. Protein: CASIGTGDTGELFF.

The CDR3 DNA reads as TGCGCCAGCAGCTATGGGGGCGAGGGTGGCTACACCTTC. Translating it yields CASSYGGEGGYTF. The chain has TRBV5-1 and TRBJ1-2, with D maybe TRBD1 (6 bases). The germline V gene has CDR1 SGHRS and CDR2 YFSETQ. Trimming removed 3 bases from V and 7 bases from J, with 13 bases in between. The CDR3 totals 13 residues.

V is TRBV30 and J is TRBJ1-2; D is unresolved. The germline CDR1 and CDR2 sequences are GTSNPN and SVGIG (reference sequence). CDR3 length equals 11 residues. V lost 2 bases and J lost 5, with 6 bases in between. The DNA for the CDR3 is TGTGCCTGGAGTCAAGAATATGGCTACACCTTC. Translating gives CAWSQEYGYTF.

The chain joins TRBV6-6 to TRBJ1-1; D perhaps matches TRBD1 (6 bases). The CDR3 has 12 amino acids. Germline CDR1 reads MNHNY; CDR2 reads SVGAGI (reference sequence). Trimming took 7 bases from V and 3 from J, leaving 9 bases between them. The CDR3 region is CASNQGYTEAFF. In nucleotides, the CDR3 is TGTGCCAGCAATCAGGGGTACACTGAAGCTTTCTTT.

The chain carries TRBV18 and TRBJ1-2; D is uncertain. Germline CDR1 reads KGHSH; CDR2 reads LQKENI. The CDR3 extends over 14 amino acids. V lost 3 bases to trimming and J lost 1 base, with 9 bases between them. CDR3 nucleotide sequence: TGTGCCAGCTCACCCCTTCGGGATAACTATGGCTACACCTTC. Amino acid sequence: CASSPLRDNYGYTF.

The rearrangement uses TRBV11-2 and TRBJ2-3; possibly TRBD1 or TRBD2 for D (6 bases each). Germline V gene data show CDR1 as SGHAT and CDR2 as FQNNGV. Trimming stripped 6 bases from V and 6 bases from J, with 16 bases between. The CDR3 is 14 residues long. The CDR3 DNA sequence: TGTGCCAGCAGTCAAGGGACTGGGGGCGATACGCAGTATTTT. It translates to CASSQGTGGDTQYF.

CDR3 sequence (DNA): TGTGCCAGCAGGCGGAGGGGGCGCGAGCAGTACTTC. Translation gives CASRRRGREQYF. The chain has TRBV6-1 and TRBJ2-7, with D possibly TRBD1 on 7 matching bases. Germline V gene data show CDR1 as MNHNS and CDR2 as SASEGT. The CDR3 sequence is 12 residues long. The V end was cut by 6 bases, the J end by 6 bases, with 12 bases between.

CDR3 DNA: TGTGCCAGCAGTCAGACGGCTGAGCAGTACTTC. Translated, it gives CASSQTAEQYF. The V call is TRBV6-1, the J call TRBJ2-7, with D unresolved. V lost 5 bases to trimming and J lost 7 bases, with 9 bases between them. Per the germline V gene, CDR1 is MNHNS and CDR2 is SASEGT. The CDR3 has 11 residues.

The V gene is TRBV6-6, the J gene TRBJ1-2; D is possibly TRBD1 (5 bases). This CDR3 has 12 amino acids. Germline lookup yields CDR1 MNHNY and CDR2 SVGAGI (reference sequence). V was clipped by 2 bases and J by 6 bases, with 7 bases between them. The CDR3 DNA follows: TGTGCCAGCAGTTACAGGGGCAATGGCTACACCTTC. Amino acids: CASSYRGNGYTF.

The gene calls are TRBV27 and TRBJ2-7, with D possibly matching TRBD1 (5 bases). Trimming took 3 bases from V and 3 from J, leaving 9 bases between them. The CDR3 runs 13 residues. Germline V gene lookup returns CDR1 MNHEY and CDR2 SMNVEV (reference sequence). The CDR3 here is CASSFGQHYEQYF. DNA for the CDR3: TGTGCCAGCAGTTTCGGACAACACTACGAGCAGTACTTC.

The rearrangement uses TRBV23-1 and TRBJ1-1; 10 bases map to TRBD1. TRBV23-1 is flagged as an ORF with uncertain function. The CDR3 contains 17 residues. The ends lost 3 bases at V and 4 bases at J; junction bases unmatched: 11. The CDR3 DNA follows: TGCGCCAGCAGTCATCGGGCCCGACAGGGGGCGGTCACTGAAGCTTTCTTT. The encoded protein is CASSHRARQGAVTEAFF.

This clone was counted once. This chain links TRBV2 with TRBJ2-1, with 8 bases matching TRBD2. This CDR3 is 13 amino acids long. Germline CDR1 reads SNHLY; CDR2 reads FYNNEI. V lost 4 bases, J lost 7 bases, and 3 bases stayed unmatched. The CDR3 sequence is CASSGLAGNEQFF. The CDR3 DNA reads TGTGCCAGCAGTGGTTTAGCGGGGAATGAGCAGTTCTTC.

This chain connects TRBV5-8 to TRBJ1-5, with TRBD1 identical over 10 bases. The CDR3 length is 15 residues. CDR1 SGHTS and CDR2 YDEGEE come from the germline V gene. The trim removed 5 bases at V and 9 bases at J, leaving 11 bases unmatched. CDR3 sequence reads: CASRTGTGAPRPQHF. The CDR3 DNA follows: TGTGCCAGCAGAACCGGGACAGGGGCGCCGCGGCCCCAGCATTTT.

The chain employs TRBV30 and TRBJ2-3; 8 bases are shared with TRBD2. Germline loops: CDR1 GTSNPN, CDR2 SVGIG (reference sequence). This CDR3 comprises 14 residues. With V trimmed by 5 bases and J by 3 bases, 7 bases remained unmatched. This CDR3 reads CAWAIGGRTDTQYF. DNA for the CDR3: TGTGCCTGGGCGATCGGCGGGAGGACAGATACGCAGTATTTT.

V gene TRBV2 combines with J gene TRBJ2-3; the match to TRBD2 covers 15 bases. The trim removed 8 bases at V and 12 bases at J, leaving 6 bases unmatched. Germline CDR1 SNHLY, CDR2 FYNNEI. There are 13 residues in the CDR3. The CDR3 here is CASVRTSGGAQYF. DNA for the CDR3: TGTGCCAGCGTCCGGACTAGCGGGGGGGCACAGTATTTT.

This sequence joins TRBV7-6 and TRBJ2-7; D remains unclear. The germline CDR1 and CDR2 sequences are SGHVS and FNYEAQ. The V end was cut by 1 base, the J end by 6 bases, with 13 bases between. The CDR3 extends over 14 amino acids. CDR3 loop: CASSLVFRASEQYF. CDR3 DNA sequence: TGTGCCAGCAGCTTAGTATTTCGGGCTAGCGAGCAGTACTTC.

This chain joins TRBV7-9 and TRBJ2-1, with 10 bases aligning to TRBD2. With V trimmed by 5 bases and J by 4 bases, 8 bases remained unmatched. The CDR3 length is 16 residues. From germline, CDR1 is SEHNR and CDR2 FQNEAQ (reference sequence). In DNA, the CDR3 is TGTGCCAGCAGCCCGGGGGGACTAGCGCCGTACAATGAGCAGTTCTTC. It encodes CASSPGGLAPYNEQFF.

The chain links TRBV5-1 to TRBJ1-2, with unresolved D. The CDR3 runs to 14 residues. Germline V CDR1 and CDR2: SGHRS, YFSETQ. Trimming took 1 base from V and 6 from J, leaving 13 bases between them. CDR3 sequence reads: CASSLRPLDDGYTF. CDR3 nucleotide sequence: TGCGCCAGCAGCTTGAGACCACTGGACGATGGCTACACCTTC.

The chain is built from TRBV7-9 and TRBJ2-5; the D gene could be TRBD1 or TRBD2 (5 bases each). V dropped 2 bases and J dropped 1 base, with 14 bases sitting between them. CDR3 size: 16 residues. Germline CDR1 reads SEHNR; CDR2 reads FQNEAQ (reference sequence). The CDR3 sequence: CASSLIGTAAQETQYF. The CDR3 region has the DNA TGTGCCAGCAGCTTAATCGGGACCGCAGCCCAAGAGACCCAGTACTTC.

The chain is built from TRBV7-2 and TRBJ2-7, with 8 positions matching TRBD2. CDR3 length equals 15 residues. CDR1 is SGHTA, CDR2 FQGNSA, per germline. V shed 5 bases, J shed 7 bases, and the junction held 13 bases outside the gene matches. This CDR3 reads CASSPVGRVVGEQYF. DNA of the CDR3: TGTGCCAGCAGCCCCGTCGGGAGGGTGGTAGGTGAGCAGTACTTC.

This clone was observed once. The rearrangement uses TRBV7-9 and TRBJ2-7, with D possibly called TRBD1 or TRBD2 (5 bases each). The CDR3 length is 16 residues. V was pared by 7 bases and J by 6 bases, with 25 bases between. Germline-derived CDR1 and CDR2 are SEHNR and FQNEAQ (reference sequence). The CDR3 is CASTPRWQGREVEQYF. The CDR3 DNA is TGTGCCAGCACCCCTAGGTGGCAGGGCCGGGAAGTCGAGCAGTACTTC.

The chain uses TRBV30 and TRBJ1-2; D is unresolved. The CDR3 runs to 12 residues. The ends were cut back, 8 bases at V and 2 bases at J, with 12 bases in the middle. From germline, CDR1 is GTSNPN and CDR2 SVGIG (reference sequence). The CDR3 DNA follows: TGTGCCGGGCGGGCAGAGAACTATGGCTACACCTTC. Translation: CAGRAENYGYTF.

The V and J genes are TRBV18 and TRBJ2-7; 11 bases match TRBD1. CDR3 size: 15 residues. With V trimmed by 4 bases and J by 3 bases, 5 bases remained unmatched. Germline CDR1 and CDR2: KGHSH and LQKENI. CDR3 residues: CASSQAGTGGYEQYF. The CDR3 DNA follows: TGTGCCAGCTCACAAGCCGGGACAGGGGGCTACGAGCAGTACTTC.

The V gene is TRBV7-9, the J gene TRBJ1-2; D call uncertain. The germline gives CDR1 SEHNR, CDR2 FQNEAQ (reference sequence). Trimming shortened V by 2 bases and J by 4 bases, and 11 bases separated the two germline ends. The CDR3 has 14 residues. CDR3 amino acids: CASSLRATIYGYTF. In DNA form, the CDR3 reads TGTGCCAGCAGCTTACGGGCCACAATCTATGGCTACACCTTC.

The CDR3, as DNA: TGTGCCAGCAGCTTAATGGGGAACAGGGGTAGAAGCAATCAGCCCCAGCATTTT. It specifies CASSLMGNRGRSNQPQHF. The rearrangement links TRBV5-8 to TRBJ1-5; 7 bases are shared with TRBD1. The CDR3 contains 18 residues. Germline lookup yields CDR1 SGHTS and CDR2 YDEGEE. Trimming at V came to 2 bases and at J to 1 base, leaving 12 bases not matched to a gene.

Regarding this clone: Other DNA sequences in the same sample also yield this CDR3. The chain uses TRBV5-1 and TRBJ1-1; 7 bases are shared with TRBD1. V lost 4 bases, J lost 1 base, and 4 bases stayed unmatched. Germline loops: CDR1 SGHRS, CDR2 YFSETQ. This CDR3 has 14 residues. The CDR3 loop reads CASSPGQPNTEAFF. The CDR3 DNA reads TGCGCCAGCAGCCCGGGACAGCCGAACACTGAAGCTTTCTTT.

The chain has TRBV27 and TRBJ1-1; a weak D match, TRBD1 (5 bases). This CDR3 contains 13 residues. CDR1 MNHEY and CDR2 SMNVEV come from the germline V gene (reference sequence). V lost 3 bases to trimming and J lost 6 bases, with 11 bases between them. CDR3 sequence reads: CASSLGLRAEAFF. In DNA form, the CDR3 reads TGTGCCAGCAGTTTGGGGCTCAGGGCTGAAGCTTTCTTT.